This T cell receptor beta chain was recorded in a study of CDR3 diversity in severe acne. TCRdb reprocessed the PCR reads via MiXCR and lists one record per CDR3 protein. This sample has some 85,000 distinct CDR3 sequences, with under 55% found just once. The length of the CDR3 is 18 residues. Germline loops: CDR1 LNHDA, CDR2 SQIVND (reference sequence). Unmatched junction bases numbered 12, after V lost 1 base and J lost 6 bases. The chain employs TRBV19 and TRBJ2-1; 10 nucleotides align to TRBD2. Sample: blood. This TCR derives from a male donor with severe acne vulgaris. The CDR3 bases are TGTGCCAGTAGTATAGGGACTAGCGGCATCTTCTCCCTCAATGAGCAGTTCTTC. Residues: CASSIGTSGIFSLNEQFF. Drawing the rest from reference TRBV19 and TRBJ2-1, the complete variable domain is DGGITQSPKYLFRKEGQNVTLSCEQNLNHDAMYWYRQDPGQGLRLIYYSQIVNDFQKGDIAEGYSVSREKKESFPLTVTSAQKNPTAFYLCASSIGTSGIFSLNEQFFGPGTRLTVL.